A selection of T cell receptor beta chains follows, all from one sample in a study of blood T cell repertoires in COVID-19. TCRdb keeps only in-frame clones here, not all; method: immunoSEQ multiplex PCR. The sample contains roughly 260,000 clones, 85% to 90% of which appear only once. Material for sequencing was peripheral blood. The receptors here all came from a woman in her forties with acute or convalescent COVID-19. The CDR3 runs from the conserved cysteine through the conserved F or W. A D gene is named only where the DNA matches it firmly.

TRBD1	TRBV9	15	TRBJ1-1	TGTGCCAGCAACCCGCGGGGACAGCAGAACACTGAAGCTTTCTTT	CASNPRGQQNTEAFF
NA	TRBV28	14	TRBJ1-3	TGTGCCAGCAGTTCCCCTTTCTCTGGAAACACCATATATTTT	CASSSPFSGNTIYF
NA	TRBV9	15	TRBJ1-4	TGTGCCAGCAGCGTATCGGGTGCAACTAATGAAAAACTGTTTTTT	CASSVSGATNEKLFF
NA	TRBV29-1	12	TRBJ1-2	TGCAGCGCACAGGACAGACTTTATGGCTACACCTTC	CSAQDRLYGYTF
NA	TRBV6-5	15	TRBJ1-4	TGTGCCAGCAGTTACTCGGGGGGACCGGGGGAAAAACTGTTTTTT	CASSYSGGPGEKLFF
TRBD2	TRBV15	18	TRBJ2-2	TGTGCCACCAGCAGAGATATGGCTAAGCGGGGGGTTACCGGGGAGCTGTTTTTT	CATSRDMAKRGVTGELFF
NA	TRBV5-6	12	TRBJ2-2	TGTGCCAGCAGCCCGCCCGGGGGGGAGCTGTTTTTT	CASSPPGGELFF
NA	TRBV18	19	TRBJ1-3	TGTGCCAGCTCACCCCTGGCAGGGAAAGGAAAAGTCTCTGGAAACACCATATATTTT	CASSPLAGKGKVSGNTIYF
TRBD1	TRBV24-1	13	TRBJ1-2	TGTGCCACCAGTGACCCAGACAGGGGTGGCTACACCTTC	CATSDPDRGGYTF
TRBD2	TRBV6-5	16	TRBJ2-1	TGTGCCAGCAGTTACTCGGCTAGCGGGGGCTCTAATGAGCAGTTCTTC	CASSYSASGGSNEQFF
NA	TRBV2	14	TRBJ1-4	TGTGCCAGCAGTGATAAAAGGGGTCATGAAAAACTGTTTTTT	CASSDKRGHEKLFF
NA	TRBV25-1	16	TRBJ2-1	TGTGCCAGCAGTGAATATCCACAGGGCGAAAGGAATGAGCAGTTCTTC	CASSEYPQGERNEQFF
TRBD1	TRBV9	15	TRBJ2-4	TGTGCCAGCAGCCCCTTATTGGGACAGGGGAACATTCAGTACTTC	CASSPLLGQGNIQYF
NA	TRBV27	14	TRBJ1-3	TGTGCCAGCAGTTTTCGCCAGGGTGGGCACACCATATATTTT	CASSFRQGGHTIYF
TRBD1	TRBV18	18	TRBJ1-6	TGTGCCAGCTCATCGGACCGACAGGGCCTCCTCTATAATTCACCCCTCCACTTT	CASSSDRQGLLYNSPLHF